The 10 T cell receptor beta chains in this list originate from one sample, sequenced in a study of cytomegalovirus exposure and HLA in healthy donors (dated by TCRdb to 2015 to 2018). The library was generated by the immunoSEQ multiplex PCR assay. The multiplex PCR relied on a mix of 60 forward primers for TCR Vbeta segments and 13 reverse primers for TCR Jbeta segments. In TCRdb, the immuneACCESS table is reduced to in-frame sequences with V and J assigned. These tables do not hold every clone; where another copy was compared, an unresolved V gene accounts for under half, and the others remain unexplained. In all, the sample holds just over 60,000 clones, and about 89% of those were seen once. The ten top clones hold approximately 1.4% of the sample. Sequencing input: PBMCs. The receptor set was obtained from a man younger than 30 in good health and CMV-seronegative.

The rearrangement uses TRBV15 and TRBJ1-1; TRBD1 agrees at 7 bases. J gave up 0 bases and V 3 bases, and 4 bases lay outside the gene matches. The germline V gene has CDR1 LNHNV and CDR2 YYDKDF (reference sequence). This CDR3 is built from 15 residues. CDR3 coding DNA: TGTGCCACCAGCAGGTGGGGACAGATGAACACTGAAGCTTTCTTT. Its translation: CATSRWGQMNTEAFF.

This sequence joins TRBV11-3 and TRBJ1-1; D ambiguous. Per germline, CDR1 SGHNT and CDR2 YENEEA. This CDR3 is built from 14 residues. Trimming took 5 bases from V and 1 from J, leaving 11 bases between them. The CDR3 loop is CASSEEGTNTEAFF. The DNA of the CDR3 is TGTGCCAGCAGCGAAGAGGGTACGAACACTGAAGCTTTCTTT.

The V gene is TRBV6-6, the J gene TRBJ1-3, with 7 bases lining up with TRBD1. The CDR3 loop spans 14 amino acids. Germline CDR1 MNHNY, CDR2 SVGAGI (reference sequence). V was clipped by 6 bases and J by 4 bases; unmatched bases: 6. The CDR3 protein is CASRPTGTGNTIYF. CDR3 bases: TGTGCCAGCAGACCGACAGGGACGGGAAACACCATATATTTT.

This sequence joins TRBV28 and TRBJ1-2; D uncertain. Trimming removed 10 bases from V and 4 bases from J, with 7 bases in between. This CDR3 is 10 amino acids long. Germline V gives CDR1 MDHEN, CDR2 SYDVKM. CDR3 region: CATFLYGYTF. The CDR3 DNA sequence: TGTGCCACCTTCCTCTATGGCTACACCTTC.

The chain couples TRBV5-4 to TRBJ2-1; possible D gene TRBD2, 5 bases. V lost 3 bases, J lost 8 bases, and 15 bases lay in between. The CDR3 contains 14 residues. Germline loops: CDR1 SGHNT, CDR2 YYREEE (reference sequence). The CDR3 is CASSSGWGRDEQFF. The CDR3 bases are TGTGCCAGCAGCTCGGGATGGGGAAGGGATGAGCAGTTCTTC.

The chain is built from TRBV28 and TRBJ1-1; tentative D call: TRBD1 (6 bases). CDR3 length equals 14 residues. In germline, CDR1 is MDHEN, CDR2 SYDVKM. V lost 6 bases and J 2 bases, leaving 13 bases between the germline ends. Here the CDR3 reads CASSRGGLNTEAFF. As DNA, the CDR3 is TGTGCCAGCAGCCGCGGGGGGCTCAACACTGAAGCTTTCTTT.

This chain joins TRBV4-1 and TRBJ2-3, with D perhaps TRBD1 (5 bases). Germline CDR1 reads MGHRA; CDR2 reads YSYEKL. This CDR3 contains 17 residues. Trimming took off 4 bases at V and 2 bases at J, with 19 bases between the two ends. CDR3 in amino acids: CASSPPFPGIYTDTQYF. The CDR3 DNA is TGCGCCAGCAGCCCTCCCTTTCCAGGGATTTACACAGATACGCAGTATTTT.

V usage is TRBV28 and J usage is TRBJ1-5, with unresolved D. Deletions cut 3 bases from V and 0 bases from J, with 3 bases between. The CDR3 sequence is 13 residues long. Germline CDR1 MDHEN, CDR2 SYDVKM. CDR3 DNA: TGTGCCAGCAGTTTCGGTAGCAATCAGCCCCAGCATTTT. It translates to CASSFGSNQPQHF.

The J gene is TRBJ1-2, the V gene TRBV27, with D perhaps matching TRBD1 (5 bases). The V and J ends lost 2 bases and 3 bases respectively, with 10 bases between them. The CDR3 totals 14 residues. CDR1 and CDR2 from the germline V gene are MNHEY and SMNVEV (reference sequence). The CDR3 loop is CASSLGVRDYGYTF. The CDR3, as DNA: TGTGCCAGCAGTTTAGGGGTCAGGGACTATGGCTACACCTTC.

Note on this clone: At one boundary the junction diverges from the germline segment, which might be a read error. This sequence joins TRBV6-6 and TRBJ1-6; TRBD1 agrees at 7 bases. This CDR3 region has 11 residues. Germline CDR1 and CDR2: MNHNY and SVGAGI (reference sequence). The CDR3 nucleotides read TGTGCCAGCAGTAACGCGGACAGGCCGCCCTTT. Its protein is CASSNADRPPF.